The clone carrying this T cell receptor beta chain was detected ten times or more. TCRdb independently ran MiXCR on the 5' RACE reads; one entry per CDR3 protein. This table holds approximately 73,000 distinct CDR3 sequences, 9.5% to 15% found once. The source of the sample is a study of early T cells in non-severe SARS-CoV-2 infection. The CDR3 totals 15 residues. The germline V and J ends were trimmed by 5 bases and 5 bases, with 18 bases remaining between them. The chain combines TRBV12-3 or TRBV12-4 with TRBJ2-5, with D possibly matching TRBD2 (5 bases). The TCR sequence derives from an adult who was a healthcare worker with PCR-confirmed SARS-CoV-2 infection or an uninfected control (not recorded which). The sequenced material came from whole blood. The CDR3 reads CASSPQDFRRETQYF. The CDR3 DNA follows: TGTGCCAGCAGTCCCCAGGACTTCCGTAGGGAGACCCAGTACTTC.